Below, one T cell receptor beta chain is given with its context. This record comes from a study of patients and donors after allogeneic stem cell transplantation. The CDR3 covers 16 residues. V trimming: 7 bases; J trimming: 3 bases; junction bases outside the gene matches: 10. Germline V gives CDR1 LGHDT, CDR2 YNNKEL (reference sequence). TCRdb passed the RT-PCR reads through MiXCR, listing each CDR3 protein once. There are approximately 170,000 distinct CDR3 sequences in the sample; roughly 24% occur only once, and roughly a quarter lies in the top ten. The chain carries TRBV3-1 and TRBJ2-1; 9 bases match TRBD2. This clonotype was sampled from a human donor who was either an allogeneic HSCT recipient or a stem cell or donor lymphocyte infusion donor (not recorded which). It is not recorded whose cells these are; they may come from a transplant donor. Sequencing was done on a sample of blood, either unsorted or a sorted T cell fraction (not recorded which). Written as DNA, the CDR3 is TGTGCCAGCACCTTCTTAGCGGGAGAGAACTACAATGAGCAGTTCTTC. Translation gives CASTFLAGENYNEQFF.